The source of this T cell receptor beta chain is a study of cytotoxic CD8 clonotypes in ibrutinib-treated CLL. Method: immunoSEQ multiplex PCR; TCRdb's copy keeps in-frame clones and lacks some. The sample records approximately 47,000 clones, 65% being singletons. The source is a human donor with chronic lymphocytic leukemia. The sequencing here drew on PBMCs, taken after 24 months of ibrutinib treatment.

DNA of the CDR3: TGCGCCAGCAGCACGGGGGCGGCCAATCAGCCCCAGCATTTT. Protein: CASSTGAANQPQHF. The V and J genes are TRBV5-1 and TRBJ1-5, with D possibly TRBD1 on 6 matching bases. V was pared by 4 bases and J by 3 bases, with 11 bases between. The CDR3 is 14 amino acids. Germline-derived CDR1 and CDR2 are SGHRS and YFSETQ.